This T cell receptor beta chain comes out of a study of blood T cell repertoires in COVID-19. Trimming pared 5 bases from V and 5 bases from J, leaving 13 bases between. Germline V gene lookup returns CDR1 SGHRS and CDR2 YFSETQ. The CDR3 runs 13 residues. TCRdb's table, derived via immunoSEQ multiplex PCR, lists solely in-frame clones and lacks some. This sample yields about 120,000 clones, of which 65% to 85% are seen a single time; approximately 3.9% belongs to the top ten. Participant reports of clinical history set cohort assignment. The receptor's source is a woman in her 30s who had recovered from COVID-19. The specimen sequenced was PBMCs or T cells enriched from blood (not recorded which). The chain recombines TRBV5-1 with TRBJ2-5, with a possible D match to TRBD1 (5 bases). CDR3 bases: TGCGCCAGCAGACACCAGGGAAGGGAGACCCAGTACTTC. Its translation is CASRHQGRETQYF.